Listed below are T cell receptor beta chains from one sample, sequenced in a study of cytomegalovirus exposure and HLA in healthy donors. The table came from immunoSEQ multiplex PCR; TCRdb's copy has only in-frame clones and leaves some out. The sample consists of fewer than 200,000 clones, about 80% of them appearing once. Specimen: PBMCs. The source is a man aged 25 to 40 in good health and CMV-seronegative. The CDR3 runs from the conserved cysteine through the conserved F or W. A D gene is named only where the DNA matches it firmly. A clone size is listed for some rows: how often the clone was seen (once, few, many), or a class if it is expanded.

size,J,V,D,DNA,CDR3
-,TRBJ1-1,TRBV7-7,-,TGTGCTAGCAGCTTAGCCGACAGCACCGAAGCTTTCTTT,CASSLADSTEAFF
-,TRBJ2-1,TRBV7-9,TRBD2,TGTGCCAGCAGCTTAGCTCCTAGCGGGAGTGGCAATGAGCAGTTCTTC,CASSLAPSGSGNEQFF
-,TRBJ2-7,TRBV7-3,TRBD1,TGTGCCAGCAGCTCGACAGGGGTAAAGGACGAGCAGTACTTC,CASSSTGVKDEQYF
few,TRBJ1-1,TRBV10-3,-,TGTGCCATCAGTGAGGAGCGCGGGGACACTGAAGCTTTCTTT,CAISEERGDTEAFF
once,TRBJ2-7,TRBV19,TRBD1,TGTGCCAGTGGGGACAGTAACGAGCAGTACTTC,CASGDSNEQYF
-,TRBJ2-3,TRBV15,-,TGTGCCACCAGCAGAGATCGAGTCTCGGTGGATACGCAGTATTTT,CATSRDRVSVDTQYF
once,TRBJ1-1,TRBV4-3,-,TGCGCCAGCAGCCAAGATGGGGGACGGGGGAGGTCAGCTTTCTTT,CASSQDGGRGRSAFF
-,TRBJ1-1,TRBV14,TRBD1,TGTGCCAGCAGCCGAGACAGACAGGGCACTGAAGCTTTCTTT,CASSRDRQGTEAFF
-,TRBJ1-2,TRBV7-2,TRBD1,TGTGCCAGCAGCAAAGCGGGACAGGGAAACTATGGCTACACCTTC,CASSKAGQGNYGYTF
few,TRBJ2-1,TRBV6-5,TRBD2,TGTGCCAGCAGTAATCGGGGAGGGAATGAGCAGTTCTTC,CASSNRGGNEQFF
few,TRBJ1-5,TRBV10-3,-,TGTGCCATCACCAACAATCAGCCCCAGCATTTT,CAITNNQPQHF
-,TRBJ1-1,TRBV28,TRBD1,TGTGCCAGCAGTCCTGGGACAGGGGGCACTGAAGCTTTCTTT,CASSPGTGGTEAFF
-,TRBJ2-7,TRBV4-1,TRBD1,TGCGCCAGCAGCCAGGTGGGGACAGGGGCCCACGAGCAGTACTTC,CASSQVGTGAHEQYF
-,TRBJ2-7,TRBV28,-,TGTGCCAGCAGTTTAGGGGCCCGGGTCGAGCAGTACTTC,CASSLGARVEQYF
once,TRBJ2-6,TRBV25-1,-,TGTGCCAGCAGTGAACAGCAGGTTCCCGGGGCCAACGTCCTGACTTTC,CASSEQQVPGANVLTF
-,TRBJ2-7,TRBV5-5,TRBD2,TGTGCCAGCAGCTTGTGGGCGGGAGTGGGGGAGCAGTACTTC,CASSLWAGVGEQYF
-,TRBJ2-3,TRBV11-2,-,TGTGCCAGCAGCCCGACTCGGTCAGATACGCAGTATTTT,CASSPTRSDTQYF
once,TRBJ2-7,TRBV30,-,TGTGCCTGGAGTGTCCCCCCGTCCAGGGGTGGGACCTACGAGCAGTACTTC,CAWSVPPSRGGTYEQYF
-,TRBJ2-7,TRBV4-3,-,TGCGCCAGCAGCCAGTGGACTGAAGAATACGAGCAGTACTTC,CASSQWTEEYEQYF
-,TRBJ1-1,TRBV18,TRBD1,TGTGCCAGCTCACCACCCACGACAGGGCCCACTGAAGCTTTCTTT,CASSPPTTGPTEAFF
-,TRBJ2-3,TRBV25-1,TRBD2,TGTGCCCGTATAGCGGGAGTGGCAGATACGCAGTATTTT,CARIAGVADTQYF
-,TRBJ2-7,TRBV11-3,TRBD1,TGTGCCAGCAGCCTTCGACAGGGAGACTACGAGCAGTACTTC,CASSLRQGDYEQYF
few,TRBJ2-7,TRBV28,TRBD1,TGTGCCAGCAGGGTGGGGGGGACAGGGGGCTACGAGCAGTACTTC,CASRVGGTGGYEQYF
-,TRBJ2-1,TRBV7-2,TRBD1,TGTGCCAGCAGCCCCGAAGGGACAGTCCTTTACAATGAGCAGTTCTTC,CASSPEGTVLYNEQFF
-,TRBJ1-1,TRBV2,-,TGTGCCAGCAGTAGGGGTGGGACACACGTGGGGAACACTGAAGCTTTCTTT,CASSRGGTHVGNTEAFF
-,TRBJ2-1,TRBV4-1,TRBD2,TGCGCCAGCAGCCATTGGGGGGGGGTGAATGAGCAGTTCTTC,CASSHWGGVNEQFF
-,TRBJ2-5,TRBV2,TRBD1,TGTGCCAGCAGTGGGACAGGGAGCCAAGAGACCCAGTACTTC,CASSGTGSQETQYF
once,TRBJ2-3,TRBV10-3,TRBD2,TGTGCCATCGGCGCTAGCGGGAAGATAGATAGCACAGATACGCAGTATTTT,CAIGASGKIDSTDTQYF
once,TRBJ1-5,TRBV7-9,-,TGTTCCAGCAGCCCGAAGGACGGGGGTCAGCCCCAGCATTTT,CSSSPKDGGQPQHF
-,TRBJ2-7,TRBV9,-,TGTGCCAGCAGCGTAGGACTGGTTAACTACGAGCAGTACTTC,CASSVGLVNYEQYF
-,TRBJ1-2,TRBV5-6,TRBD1,TGTGCCAGCAGCCTTTCCGGGACAGGGTATGGCTACACCTTC,CASSLSGTGYGYTF
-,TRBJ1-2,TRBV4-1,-,TGCGCCAGCAGCCAAGAGGGAGGTCGCTACACCTTC,CASSQEGGRYTF
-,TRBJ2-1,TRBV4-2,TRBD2,TGTGCCAGCAGCGTCCTAGCGGGAGATATAGCTCGTGAGCAGTTCTTC,CASSVLAGDIAREQFF
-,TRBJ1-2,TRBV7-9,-,TGTGCCAGCAGCTTAGGTGCCACCTCCCCGGGGGGCTACACCTTC,CASSLGATSPGGYTF
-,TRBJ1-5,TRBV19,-,TGTGCCAGTAGTATTTGGGGGGACAATCAGCCCCAGCATTTT,CASSIWGDNQPQHF
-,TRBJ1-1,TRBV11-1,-,TGTGCCAGCAGCTTGTGGCAGAACACTGAAGCTTTCTTT,CASSLWQNTEAFF
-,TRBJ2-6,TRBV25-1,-,TGTGCCAGCAGCGACTTCTCTGGGGCCAACGTCCTGACTTTC,CASSDFSGANVLTF
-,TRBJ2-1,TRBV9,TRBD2,TGTGCCAGCAGCGTTAACAGCGGGAGCTCCTACAATGAGCAGTTCTTC,CASSVNSGSSYNEQFF
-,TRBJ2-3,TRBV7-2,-,TGTGCCAGCAGCTTAGACCCCGGTGCCCGGGCAGATACGCAGTATTTT,CASSLDPGARADTQYF
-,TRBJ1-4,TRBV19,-,TGTGCCAGTAGCCTGGGGGCCACTAATGAAAAACTGTTTTTT,CASSLGATNEKLFF
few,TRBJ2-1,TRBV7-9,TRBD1,TGTGCGACAGGGGACAATGAGCAGTTCTTC,CATGDNEQFF
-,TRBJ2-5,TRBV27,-,TGTGCCAGCAGTCTCAGTGGGGGCGGCGAGACCCAGTACTTC,CASSLSGGGETQYF
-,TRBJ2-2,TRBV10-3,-,TGTGCCATCAGTGAGTCTGGCAACACCGGGGAGCTGTTTTTT,CAISESGNTGELFF
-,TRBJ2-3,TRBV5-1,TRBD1,TGCGCCAGCAGCTTGGCTCGGACAGGGGGTACGCTTGATACGCAGTATTTT,CASSLARTGGTLDTQYF
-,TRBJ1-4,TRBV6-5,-,TGTGCCACCAGCCGGTATAATGAAAAACTGTTTTTT,CATSRYNEKLFF
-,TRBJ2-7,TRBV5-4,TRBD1,TGTGCCAGCAGCTTGAAAGGACAGGGTCTTCCGAGAGGATCCTACGAGCAGTACTTC,CASSLKGQGLPRGSYEQYF
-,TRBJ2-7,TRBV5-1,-,TGCGCCAGCAGCTTCGCAGGGGACCTCACGTACGAGCAGTACTTC,CASSFAGDLTYEQYF
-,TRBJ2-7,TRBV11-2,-,TGTGCCAGCAGCTCTCTCTTTGCGGGTGCCTCCTACGAGCAGTACTTC,CASSSLFAGASYEQYF
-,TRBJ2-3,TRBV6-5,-,TGTGCCAGCAGTACCTACCCAGATACGCAGTATTTT,CASSTYPDTQYF
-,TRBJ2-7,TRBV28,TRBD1,TGTGCCAGCAGGGGGCAGGGGGCCTACGAGCAGTACTTC,CASRGQGAYEQYF
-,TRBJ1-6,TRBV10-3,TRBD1,TGTGCCATCGGACAGGGAAATTCACCCCTCCACTTT,CAIGQGNSPLHF
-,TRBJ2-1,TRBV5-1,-,TGCGCCAGCAGCTTGCAACTAGGAGGCCCCAAAGGTGAGCAGTTCTTC,CASSLQLGGPKGEQFF
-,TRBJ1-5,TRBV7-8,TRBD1,TGTGCCAGCAGCCTGGGACAGTTTGATCAGCCCCAGCATTTT,CASSLGQFDQPQHF
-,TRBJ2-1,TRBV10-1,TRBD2,TGCGCCAGCAGTGAGGCGGGACTAGCGGGACCTAATGAGCAGTTCTTC,CASSEAGLAGPNEQFF
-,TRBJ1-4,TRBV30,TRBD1,TGTGCCTGGAACAGGGGCGGGAAACTGTTTTTT,CAWNRGGKLFF